This is a list of T cell receptor beta chains from one sample in a study of identical twins. MiXCR was run by TCRdb on the 5' RACE reads, yielding one entry per CDR3 protein. The sample has about 810,000 distinct CDR3 sequences; around 12% are singletons. These data were likewise used in another study, on yellow fever vaccine responses in identical twins.

Sample: PBMCs. Receptors originate from a woman aged 18-35 years in good health. Both conserved end residues are part of each CDR3. A D gene is named only where the DNA matches it firmly. Where a row states a size, it is once, few, many or the class of an expanded clone; other rows omit it.

J	V	D	size	CDR3	DNA
TRBJ2-5	TRBV7-9	TRBD2	few	CASSFPGLAGKETQYF	TGTGCCAGCAGCTTCCCGGGACTAGCGGGAAAAGAGACCCAGTACTTC
TRBJ1-1	TRBV5-1	.	many	CASSLDLPGDTEAFF	TGCGCCAGCAGCTTGGATCTTCCAGGAGACACTGAAGCTTTCTTT
TRBJ2-1	TRBV5-6	TRBD2	.	CASSSTHLGGKQFF	TGTGCCAGCAGCTCGACCCATTTGGGGGGGAAGCAGTTCTTC
TRBJ2-7	TRBV20-1	TRBD2	few	CSAQLLAGVEEQYF	TGCAGTGCTCAATTACTAGCGGGAGTTGAGGAGCAGTACTTC
TRBJ2-2	TRBV7-8	.	few	CASSPRTRINTGELFF	TGTGCCAGCAGCCCGAGGACCCGAATAAACACCGGGGAGCTGTTTTTT
TRBJ1-1	TRBV27	.	many	CASSLLEGSNTEAFF	TGTGCCAGCAGTTTATTGGAGGGTTCGAACACTGAAGCTTTCTTT
TRBJ2-7	TRBV20-1	.	.	CSAQTPLGSYEQYF	TGCAGTGCTCAAACCCCCCTAGGCTCCTACGAGCAGTACTTC
TRBJ2-4	TRBV7-9	.	few	CASSHPWDENIQYF	TGTGCCAGCAGCCACCCCTGGGACGAAAACATTCAGTACTTC
TRBJ2-1	TRBV29-1	TRBD2	many	CSVEGSGRPSSYNEQFF	TGCAGCGTTGAGGGTAGCGGGAGACCAAGCTCCTACAATGAGCAGTTCTTC
TRBJ1-5	TRBV3-1	.	few	CASSEGRQPQHF	TGTGCCAGCAGCGAGGGAAGACAGCCCCAGCATTTT
TRBJ2-5	TRBV20-1	TRBD1	.	CSAEPGTGTLQETQYF	TGCAGTGCTGAACCCGGGACAGGGACTCTCCAAGAGACCCAGTACTTC
TRBJ2-1	TRBV20-1	.	.	CSARDFWAAAYNEQFF	TGCAGTGCTAGAGATTTCTGGGCAGCGGCCTACAATGAGCAGTTCTTC
TRBJ2-3	TRBV27	.	few	CASSFFSGGTDTQYF	TGTGCCAGCAGTTTTTTTTCCGGGGGCACAGATACGCAGTATTTT
TRBJ1-1	TRBV11-1	.	.	CASSGDTDPTRVNTEAFF	TGTGCCAGCAGCGGCGATACAGACCCCACAAGGGTGAACACTGAAGCTTTCTTT
TRBJ1-3	TRBV15	.	.	CATSHETGNTIYF	TGTGCCACCAGCCACGAAACTGGAAACACCATATATTTT
TRBJ2-2	TRBV5-1	.	few	CASSHTSGGAGVAGELFF	TGCGCCAGCAGCCACACGTCAGGGGGGGCCGGAGTCGCCGGGGAGCTGTTTTTT
TRBJ2-3	TRBV7-6	.	.	CASSFKPVGDRSDTQYF	TGTGCCAGCAGCTTCAAACCAGTGGGGGATAGATCAGATACGCAGTATTTT
TRBJ2-2	TRBV29-1	TRBD2	few	CSVLAGRNTGELFF	TGCAGCGTTTTAGCGGGAAGGAACACCGGGGAGCTGTTTTTT
TRBJ2-2	TRBV15	.	.	CATSRDYGTILTGELFF	TGTGCCACCAGCAGAGATTATGGGACAATTTTAACCGGGGAGCTGTTTTTT
TRBJ1-1	TRBV5-1	.	few	CASSRGAGNMNTEAFF	TGCGCCAGCAGCCGGGGCGCAGGTAACATGAACACTGAAGCTTTCTTT
TRBJ2-3	TRBV20-1	TRBD2	few	CSARTGAGVGTDTQYF	TGCAGTGCTAGAACGGGTGCGGGAGTAGGAACAGATACGCAGTATTTT
TRBJ2-3	TRBV9	.	few	CASSAQDGDTQYF	TGTGCCAGCAGCGCACAGGATGGAGATACGCAGTATTTT
TRBJ2-3	TRBV29-1	.	many	CSDSDRTDTQYF	TGCAGCGACAGCGACCGCACAGATACGCAGTATTTT
TRBJ1-1	TRBV7-3	.	.	CASGLTENTEAFF	TGTGCCAGTGGGCTTACAGAGAACACTGAAGCTTTCTTT
TRBJ2-5	TRBV28	.	few	CASSFADRQETQYF	TGTGCCAGCAGCTTTGCCGACAGGCAAGAGACCCAGTACTTC
TRBJ2-1	TRBV28	.	.	CASSMGAGSYNEQFF	TGTGCCAGCAGTATGGGGGCCGGTTCCTACAATGAGCAGTTCTTC
TRBJ2-5	TRBV28	.	.	CASSLGRGGKGQETQYF	TGTGCCAGCAGTTTAGGACGTGGGGGGAAGGGGCAAGAGACCCAGTACTTC
TRBJ2-2	TRBV5-1	TRBD1	.	CASNTGTGGHGELFF	TGCGCCAGCAATACCGGGACAGGGGGCCACGGGGAGCTGTTTTTT
TRBJ2-1	TRBV23-1	.	once	CASSQSGSPCSYNEQFF	TGCGCCAGCAGTCAATCCGGCAGTCCGTGCTCCTACAATGAGCAGTTCTTC
TRBJ2-7	TRBV5-1	.	few	CASTAGNYEQYF	TGCGCCAGCACGGCGGGAAATTACGAGCAGTACTTC
TRBJ1-4	TRBV20-1	.	many	CSAMTATNEKLFF	TGCAGTGCTATGACAGCAACTAATGAAAAACTGTTTTTT
TRBJ1-1	TRBV29-1	.	many	CSVEGYSQNTEAFF	TGCAGCGTTGAAGGTTACAGCCAGAACACTGAAGCTTTCTTT
TRBJ2-3	TRBV10-3	.	.	CAITQDSTDTQYF	TGTGCCATCACACAGGACAGCACAGATACGCAGTATTTT
TRBJ1-4	TRBV5-1	TRBD1	many	CASSFGQGAVGEKLFF	TGCGCCAGCAGCTTCGGTCAGGGGGCCGTCGGTGAAAAACTGTTTTTT
TRBJ2-1	TRBV4-1	.	few	CASSPSAVAYNEQFF	TGCGCCAGCAGCCCCTCGGCCGTGGCTTACAATGAGCAGTTCTTC
TRBJ2-7	TRBV4-1	.	.	CASSQPGSGLYEQYF	TGCGCCAGCAGCCAGCCGGGTAGCGGCCTCTACGAGCAGTACTTC
TRBJ1-4	TRBV20-1	.	few	CSARDLGEEKLFF	TGCAGTGCTAGAGATCTGGGGGAAGAAAAACTGTTTTTT